This TCR beta chain appears in the sequencing data of a study of control samples from healthy donors and cancer patients. Clones were read by immunoSEQ multiplex PCR, and TCRdb kept only the in-frame ones, dropping some. The data hold 150,000 or so clones, with 80% to 95% observed a single time. The TCR was taken from a man aged 40-50 years in good health. Sequencing used blood.

The CDR3 DNA sequence: TGTGCCAGCAGTGGACCCAGGGCAGGTACTGAAGCTTTCTTT. It specifies CASSGPRAGTEAFF. The chain carries TRBV2 and TRBJ1-1; maybe TRBD1 (5 bases). The CDR3 has 14 residues. Germline CDR1 and CDR2: SNHLY and FYNNEI. Trimming shortened V by 4 bases and J by 5 bases, and 14 bases separated the two germline ends.